The 24 T cell receptor beta chains presented below share a single source sample, sequenced in a study of blood T cell repertoires in COVID-19. Sequencing used immunoSEQ multiplex PCR; TCRdb keeps in-frame clones, though not all of them. The sample holds nearly 55,000 clones, 86% seen once. The sequenced sample was peripheral blood. The origin of the receptors is a man between 70 and 80 years old with active COVID-19.

The chain combines TRBV5-1 with TRBJ2-7, with D perhaps TRBD2 (6 bases). CDR1 is SGHRS, CDR2 YFSETQ, per germline. The CDR3 is 16 amino acids. The V end was cut by 0 bases, the J end by 0 bases, with 13 bases between. The CDR3 is CASSLGTNPSSYEQYF. The CDR3 region has the DNA TGCGCCAGCAGCTTGGGGACTAACCCGAGCTCCTACGAGCAGTACTTC.

The rearrangement uses TRBV6-5 and TRBJ1-1, with D hard to call. V was shortened by 6 bases and J by 1 base, with 12 bases between the two germline ends. CDR3 length equals 14 residues. Germline-derived CDR1 and CDR2 are MNHEY and SVGAGI. In DNA form, the CDR3 reads TGTGCCAGCAGGGGCCCGGTCCCGAACACTGAAGCTTTCTTT. This sequence encodes CASRGPVPNTEAFF.

The chain uses TRBV6-2 or TRBV6-3 and TRBJ2-7; TRBD1 agrees at 7 bases. CDR3 size: 13 residues. CDR1 MNHEY and CDR2 SVGEGT come from the germline V gene. J was trimmed by 8 bases and V by 2 bases; bases with no gene match: 6. CDR3: CASSYRDSYKQYF. The CDR3, as DNA: TGTGCCAGCAGTTACAGGGACAGTTACAAGCAGTACTTC.

This sequence joins TRBV5-4 and TRBJ1-3, with no clear D. The CDR3 loop spans 19 amino acids. Trimming removed 2 bases from V and 0 bases from J, with 21 bases in between. Germline V gives CDR1 SGHNT, CDR2 YYREEE (reference sequence). CDR3 in DNA: TGTGCCAGCAGCTTAGGGCCTTCGGGGATAGGCCTCTCTGGAAACACCATATATTTT. Residues: CASSLGPSGIGLSGNTIYF.

V usage is TRBV13 and J usage is TRBJ2-5; a possible D gene is TRBD2 (7 bases). With 5 bases removed from V and 6 bases from J, the gap between germline ends came to 16 bases. This CDR3 comprises 14 residues. Germline CDR1 PRHDT, CDR2 FYEKMQ (reference sequence). The CDR3 sequence: CASSLGGPWKTQYF. CDR3 nucleotide sequence: TGTGCCAGCAGCCTCGGGGGGCCATGGAAGACCCAGTACTTC.

This clone was observed a few times. The rearrangement uses TRBV4-3 and TRBJ1-4; 12 bases fit TRBD1. Germline CDR1 reads LGHNA; CDR2 reads YSLEER. The junction had 10 bases not matched to a gene; V was cut back by 0 bases and J by 11 bases. The CDR3 contains 17 residues. The CDR3 DNA sequence: TGCGCCAGCAGCCAAGACCTAGGGACAGGGGGCTTCAAGAAACTGTTTTTT. This gives the protein CASSQDLGTGGFKKLFF.

V and J are TRBV21-1 and TRBJ1-3. TRBV21-1 is classified as a pseudogene. The CDR3 loop spans 17 amino acids. The CDR3 reads CASPPGGGPLSGNTIYF. The CDR3 DNA sequence: TGTGCCAGCCCCCCCGGGGGGGGGCCCCTCTCTGGAAACACCATATATTTT.

The chain uses TRBV5-1 and TRBJ1-2; D is possibly TRBD1 (5 bases). This CDR3 is 18 amino acids long. The germline V gene has CDR1 SGHRS and CDR2 YFSETQ. The V and J ends lost 7 bases and 4 bases respectively, with 29 bases between them. CDR3 sequence: CASGPDERRYGGPYGYTF. In DNA form, the CDR3 reads TGCGCCAGCGGCCCGGACGAGAGGCGGTACGGGGGACCCTATGGCTACACCTTC.

The chain uses TRBV30 and TRBJ2-7; TRBD1 matches 10 bases. Losses at the gene ends were 3 bases for V and 11 bases for J; bases not matched to a gene: 4. The CDR3 has 11 amino acids. Germline CDR1 GTSNPN, CDR2 SVGIG (reference sequence). The CDR3 spells CAWSGTGVKYF. The CDR3 DNA follows: TGTGCCTGGAGCGGGACAGGGGTCAAGTACTTC.

The chain recombines TRBV7-6 with TRBJ2-3, with 9 bases that match TRBD2. Trimming at V came to 2 bases and at J to 3 bases, leaving 6 bases not matched to a gene. Germline V gene sequence: CDR1 SGHVS, CDR2 FNYEAQ. CDR3 length equals 16 residues. This chain's CDR3 is CASSLKLAGSTDTQYF. The CDR3 region has the DNA TGTGCCAGCAGCTTAAAGCTAGCGGGGAGTACAGATACGCAGTATTTT.

The chain combines TRBV6-2 or TRBV6-3 with TRBJ2-7, with 9 bases identical to TRBD1. V gave up 4 bases and J gave up 6 bases; unmatched junction bases: 13. The germline V gene encodes CDR1 MNHEY and CDR2 SVGEGT. The CDR3 sequence is 16 residues long. CDR3 in DNA: TGTGCCAGCAGTTTAACCCCCCGGGACAGGGTCATCGAGCAGTACTTC. This sequence encodes CASSLTPRDRVIEQYF.

This clone was counted only a few times. This rearrangement joins TRBV19 to TRBJ1-3; possible D gene TRBD1, 5 bases. The CDR3 totals 15 residues. V gave up 6 bases and J gave up 0 bases, with 12 bases separating them. The germline gives CDR1 LNHDA, CDR2 SQIVND (reference sequence). The CDR3 loop reads CASRDDQGSGNTIYF. CDR3 nucleotide sequence: TGTGCCAGTAGGGACGACCAGGGCTCTGGAAACACCATATATTTT.

This chain uses TRBV6-5 with TRBJ1-1; D gene unclear. From germline, CDR1 is MNHEY and CDR2 SVGAGI. Trimming took off 11 bases at V and 1 base at J, with 17 bases between the two ends. This CDR3 is built from 14 residues. CDR3 sequence (DNA): TGTGCCGACGGAGTCGGATTTGCGAACACTGAAGCTTTCTTT. Translating it yields CADGVGFANTEAFF.

V usage is TRBV19 and J usage is TRBJ1-4, with D maybe TRBD1 (5 bases). Germline V gives CDR1 LNHDA, CDR2 SQIVND (reference sequence). The ends were cut back, 6 bases at V and 0 bases at J, with 11 bases in the middle. CDR3 size: 15 residues. The CDR3 is CASSKTEATNEKLFF. CDR3 coding DNA: TGTGCCAGTAGCAAGACAGAGGCAACTAATGAAAAACTGTTTTTT.

This clone was detected only once. The CDR3: CASSSDRGAYEQYF. In DNA form, the CDR3 reads TGTGCCAGCAGCTCTGACAGGGGGGCCTACGAGCAGTACTTC. This chain uses TRBV5-4 with TRBJ2-7; TRBD1 agrees at 9 bases. With V trimmed by 3 bases and J by 2 bases, 3 bases remained unmatched. Germline V gives CDR1 SGHNT, CDR2 YYREEE (reference sequence). This CDR3 has 14 amino acids.

The gene calls are TRBV7-2 and TRBJ1-5; 9 positions agree with TRBD1. Germline lookup yields CDR1 SGHTA and CDR2 FQGNSA. The CDR3 extends over 15 amino acids. With 5 bases clipped from V and 7 bases from J, the junction kept 9 bases outside the gene matches. Written as DNA, the CDR3 is TGTGCCAGCAGCCTAGGGGGGACAGGGAACCAGCCCCAGCATTTT. Protein: CASSLGGTGNQPQHF.

The chain has TRBV19 and TRBJ1-6, with 7 bases that match TRBD1. The germline CDR1 and CDR2 sequences are LNHDA and SQIVND (reference sequence). V gave up 7 bases and J gave up 9 bases; unmatched junction bases: 12. The CDR3 is 15 residues long. Here the CDR3 reads CASTDRTGFRSPLHF. CDR3 nucleotide sequence: TGTGCCAGTACCGACCGGACAGGTTTCCGTTCACCCCTCCACTTT.

The chain is built from TRBV15 and TRBJ2-5; 8 bases are shared with TRBD1. CDR3 length equals 14 residues. The J segment lost 5 bases and the V segment lost 3 bases, leaving 5 bases of the junction unmatched. Germline CDR1 reads LNHNV; CDR2 reads YYDKDF (reference sequence). CDR3 protein: CATSRTGAPETQYF. CDR3 bases: TGTGCCACCAGCAGGACAGGGGCGCCTGAGACCCAGTACTTC.

The chain combines TRBV5-5 with TRBJ1-1; tentatively, D is TRBD1 (5 bases). V was clipped by 4 bases and J by 3 bases, with 19 bases between them. The CDR3 is made up of 16 amino acids. Germline assignment: CDR1 SGHKS and CDR2 YYEKEE (reference sequence). Here the CDR3 reads CASSPGGGSGDTEAFF. CDR3 DNA sequence: TGTGCCAGCAGCCCCGGGGGGGGGTCCGGGGACACTGAAGCTTTCTTT.

The chain couples TRBV5-4 to TRBJ2-7; TRBD2 matches at 13 bases. Germline-derived CDR1 and CDR2 are SGHNT and YYREEE (reference sequence). There are 16 residues in the CDR3. V was clipped by 2 bases and J by 0 bases; unmatched bases: 2. The CDR3 sequence: CASSLGLAGDSYEQYF. DNA of the CDR3: TGTGCCAGCAGCTTAGGACTAGCGGGGGACTCCTACGAGCAGTACTTC. Based on the CDR3 plus reference TRBV5-4 and TRBJ2-7, the full variable domain is ETGVTQSPTHLIKTRGQQVTLRCSSQSGHNTVSWYQQALGQGPQFIFQYYREEENGRGNFPPRFSGLQFPNYSSELNVNALELDDSALYLCASSLGLAGDSYEQYFGPGTRLTVT.

This clone has only one observation. The chain carries TRBV9 and TRBJ1-5; the D gene is possibly TRBD1 (6 bases). This CDR3 has 14 residues. CDR1 SGDLS and CDR2 YYNGEE come from the germline V gene. Trimming pared 4 bases from V and 6 bases from J, leaving 14 bases between. As DNA, the CDR3 is TGTGCCAGCAGCCCTGGACAGAGCGGTCAGCCCCAGCATTTT. Encoded protein: CASSPGQSGQPQHF.

The genes are TRBV27 and TRBJ2-3, with TRBD2 identical over 15 bases. CDR3 length: 20 residues. Unmatched junction bases numbered 11, after V lost 2 bases and J lost 2 bases. Germline V gene lookup returns CDR1 MNHEY and CDR2 SMNVEV (reference sequence). The CDR3 DNA sequence: TGTGCCAGCAGTTTACGCTTACCGGGACTAGCGGGGGGCTACACAGATACGCAGTATTTT. Residues: CASSLRLPGLAGGYTDTQYF.

The genes are TRBV3-1 (or the pseudogene TRBV3-2) and TRBJ2-5, with D perhaps TRBD1 (6 bases). The V end lost 4 bases, the J end lost 3 bases, and 18 bases lay between the germline ends. The CDR3 is made up of 16 amino acids. Germline lookup yields CDR1 LGHDT and CDR2 YNNKEL (reference sequence). The CDR3 is CASSRLGQGLKETQYF. CDR3 in DNA: TGTGCCAGCAGCCGCCTCGGGCAGGGGCTTAAAGAGACCCAGTACTTC.

This clone was detected only once. The chain carries TRBV7-8 and TRBJ1-5; D possibly corresponds to TRBD1 (6 bases). CDR1 is SGHVS and CDR2 is FQNEAQ in the germline V gene. The V gene lost 2 bases and the J gene lost 6 bases, with 8 bases spanning the gap. CDR3 length: 13 amino acids. The CDR3 spells CASSLQGPQPQHF. The CDR3, as DNA: TGTGCCAGCAGCTTACAGGGGCCTCAGCCCCAGCATTTT.